These T cell receptor beta chains were read from a single sample in a study of vaccination and CD4 T cells after COVID-19. Using its own MiXCR run on the PCR reads, TCRdb lists one record per CDR3 protein. This table has 20,000 to 25,000 distinct CDR3 sequences, about 60% appearing once. Specimen: CD4+ T cells from blood, collected before SARS-CoV-2 vaccination. These receptors were obtained from a human donor who had recovered from COVID-19. Both conserved end residues are part of each CDR3. D genes are given only for firm matches. The listing skips clone size in some rows; elsewhere it reads once, few, many or a size class.

TRBJ2-2,few,TRBV7-2,-,CASSPKAQPRNTGELFF,TGTGCCAGCAGTCCCAAAGCACAGCCCAGGAACACCGGGGAGCTGTTTTTT
TRBJ2-7,-,TRBV10-3,-,CAISGPAYEQYF,TGTGCCATCAGTGGACCGGCCTACGAGCAGTACTTC
TRBJ2-5,-,TRBV7-9,-,CASSQRTLYQETQYF,TGTGCCAGCAGCCAGAGAACTCTGTACCAAGAGACCCAGTACTTC
TRBJ1-5,-,TRBV28,-,CASSFSRVAGNQPQHF,TGTGCCAGCAGTTTTTCGCGCGTAGCGGGCAATCAGCCCCAGCATTTT
TRBJ1-2,-,TRBV21-1,-,CASSKCRGYTF,TGTGCCAGCAGCAAATGTCGTGGCTACACCTTC
TRBJ2-5,-,TRBV19,-,CASSMRETQYF,TGTGCCAGTAGTATGAGAGAGACCCAGTACTTC
TRBJ2-1,-,TRBV14,-,CASSQDKLGPQPYNEQFF,TGTGCCAGCAGCCAAGATAAGCTAGGACCCCAGCCCTACAATGAGCAGTTCTTC
TRBJ2-4,-,TRBV24-1,-,CATRSGTSNIQYF,TGTGCCACCAGATCCGGGACCTCAAACATTCAGTACTTC
TRBJ2-7,once,TRBV6-4,-,CASTKSGEQYF,TGTGCCAGTACGAAGTCAGGGGAGCAGTACTTC
TRBJ1-6,-,TRBV15,-,CATSRGLSQADSPLHF,TGTGCCACCAGCAGAGGGTTGTCCCAGGCGGATTCACCCCTCCACTTT
TRBJ1-5,-,TRBV7-8,-,CASSRTRLPSNQPQHF,TGTGCCAGCAGCCGGACGCGTTTACCTAGCAATCAGCCCCAGCATTTT
TRBJ1-1,-,TRBV7-2,TRBD1,CASSGTGRAEAFF,TGTGCCAGCAGCGGGACAGGGCGGGCTGAAGCTTTCTTT
TRBJ2-5,few,TRBV7-9,-,CASSRQTSQETQYF,TGTGCCAGCAGCCGACAGACATCTCAAGAGACCCAGTACTTC
TRBJ1-5,few,TRBV20-1,TRBD1,CSARDWAKQGDSNQPQHF,TGCAGTGCTAGAGATTGGGCTAAACAGGGGGATAGCAATCAGCCCCAGCATTTT
TRBJ1-6,-,TRBV20-1,-,CSAITGLFNSPLHF,TGCAGTGCTATTACAGGATTATTTAATTCACCCCTCCACTTT
TRBJ2-1,-,TRBV5-1,TRBD2,CASSPRGASVLSYNEQFF,TGCGCCAGCAGCCCGCGGGGGGCTAGCGTTCTTTCCTACAATGAGCAGTTCTTC
TRBJ1-2,few,TRBV20-1,-,CSAFLVGGYTF,TGCAGTGCGTTCCTCGTGGGGGGCTACACCTTC
TRBJ2-3,-,TRBV7-2,TRBD2,CASSGPGTSDTEGTDTQYF,TGTGCCAGCAGCGGGCCCGGGACTAGCGACACCGAAGGCACAGATACGCAGTATTTT
TRBJ2-2,few,TRBV7-2,-,CASSLAERLSGELFF,TGTGCCAGCAGCTTAGCGGAGCGATTGAGCGGGGAGCTGTTTTTT
TRBJ1-5,-,TRBV2,-,CASQRDGNQPQHF,TGTGCCAGTCAAAGGGATGGCAATCAGCCCCAGCATTTT
TRBJ1-5,once,TRBV24-1,-,CASSQGNQPQHF,TGTGCCTCCTCCCAGGGTAATCAGCCCCAGCATTTT
TRBJ1-2,-,TRBV5-4,TRBD1,CASSLAQGALTQTDYTF,TGTGCCAGCAGCTTGGCACAGGGGGCACTGACACAGACTGACTACACCTTC
TRBJ1-6,-,TRBV10-1,-,CASTRGEGSQLNSPLHF,TGCGCCAGCACTAGAGGGGAGGGGTCGCAACTAAATTCACCCCTCCACTTT
TRBJ1-1,-,TRBV6-1,-,CASKVGKNTEAFF,TGTGCCAGCAAAGTGGGAAAGAACACTGAAGCTTTCTTT
TRBJ2-5,-,TRBV5-4,-,CASSLGTLSAQETQYF,TGTGCCAGCAGCTTGGGAACACTTTCTGCCCAAGAGACCCAGTACTTC
TRBJ2-1,-,TRBV15,TRBD2,CATSARRGLPYNEQFF,TGTGCCACCAGCGCTAGAAGGGGACTACCATACAATGAGCAGTTCTTC
TRBJ1-1,-,TRBV27,-,CASSYRSRSEAFF,TGTGCCAGCAGTTATCGTTCGAGGAGTGAAGCTTTCTTT